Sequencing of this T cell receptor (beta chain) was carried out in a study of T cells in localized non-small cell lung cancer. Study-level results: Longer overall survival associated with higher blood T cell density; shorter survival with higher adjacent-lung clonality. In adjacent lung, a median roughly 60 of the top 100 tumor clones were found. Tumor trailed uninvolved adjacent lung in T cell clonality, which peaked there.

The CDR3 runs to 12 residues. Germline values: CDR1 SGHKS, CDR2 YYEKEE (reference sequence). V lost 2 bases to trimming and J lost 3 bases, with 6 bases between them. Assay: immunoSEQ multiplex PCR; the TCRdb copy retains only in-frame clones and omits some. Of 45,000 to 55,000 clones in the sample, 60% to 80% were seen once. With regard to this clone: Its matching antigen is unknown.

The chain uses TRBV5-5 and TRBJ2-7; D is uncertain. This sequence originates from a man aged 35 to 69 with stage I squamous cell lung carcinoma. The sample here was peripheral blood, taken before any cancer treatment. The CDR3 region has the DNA TGTGCCAGCAGCTTATTGCGCTACGAGCAGTACTTC. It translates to CASSLLRYEQYF.